This entry lists 21 T cell receptor beta chains sequenced from one sample in a study of somatic mutations in cytotoxic T cells in rheumatoid arthritis. The data were produced by immunoSEQ multiplex PCR, yet TCRdb's version contains in-frame clones alone and is incomplete. The data show around 6,300 clones, about 72% seen once. Sequencing used CD8+ T cells sorted from blood. The source of these receptors is a woman aged 45-59 years in good health.

This chain connects TRBV7-2 to TRBJ2-1, with a possible D match to TRBD1 (6 bases). The V gene's germline CDR1 is SGHTA and CDR2 FQGNSA. The CDR3 totals 15 residues. V was shortened by 5 bases and J by 6 bases, with 17 bases between the two germline ends. CDR3 sequence (DNA): TGTGCCAGCAGCCCCAGGGGTAGCAAGGTCAATGAGCAGTTCTTC. It specifies CASSPRGSKVNEQFF.

Of note for this clone: This sample also contains other DNA sequences that code for the same CDR3. This rearrangement joins TRBV6-5 to TRBJ2-7; 8 bases align to TRBD1. CDR3 length: 13 residues. Germline values: CDR1 MNHEY, CDR2 SVGAGI. After removal of 5 bases from V and 3 bases from J, the junction contained 3 bases not matched to a gene. The CDR3: CASSTTGDYEQYF. CDR3 in DNA: TGTGCCAGCAGTACGACAGGGGACTACGAGCAGTACTTC.

The chain employs TRBV5-1 and TRBJ2-7, with 10 bases lining up with TRBD2. With 3 bases clipped from V and 3 bases from J, the junction kept 6 bases outside the gene matches. The CDR3 runs to 15 residues. The V gene's germline CDR1 is SGHRS and CDR2 YFSETQ. The CDR3 is CASSSLAGVHYEQYF. DNA of the CDR3: TGCGCCAGCAGCTCGCTAGCGGGGGTCCACTACGAGCAGTACTTC.

This sequence joins TRBV10-3 and TRBJ1-4; TRBD1 aligns across 8 bases. The CDR3 covers 15 residues. J lost 10 bases, V lost 2 bases, and 9 bases had no gene match. Germline V gene lookup returns CDR1 ENHRY and CDR2 SYGVKD. Here the CDR3 DNA reads TGTGCCATCAGTGAGGCCCGGACAGGGACCGGAAAACTGTTTTTT. Encoded protein: CAISEARTGTGKLFF.

This clone was recorded only once. The rearrangement links TRBV28 to TRBJ1-1; D unresolved. The ends were cut back, 2 bases at V and 7 bases at J, with 17 bases in the middle. This CDR3 is built from 15 residues. The germline V gene encodes CDR1 MDHEN and CDR2 SYDVKM. The CDR3 bases are TGTGCCAGCAGTTTAGGTGGGGTAGGAAGCGGTGAAGCTTTCTTT. This sequence encodes CASSLGGVGSGEAFF.

This clone is classed as medium-sized (0.01 to 0.1%). The chain employs TRBV5-5 and TRBJ1-5; maybe TRBD1 (5 bases). The germline gives CDR1 SGHKS, CDR2 YYEKEE (reference sequence). The CDR3 runs to 14 residues. The V gene lost 2 bases and the J gene lost 3 bases, with 9 bases spanning the gap. CDR3: CASSFTGFNQPQHF. The CDR3 coding sequence is TGTGCCAGCAGCTTTACAGGTTTCAATCAGCCCCAGCATTTT.

V usage is TRBV7-8 and J usage is TRBJ2-7; 10 bases line up with TRBD1. Germline V lookup: CDR1 SGHVS, CDR2 FQNEAQ. The CDR3 spans 15 residues. The V gene end was trimmed by 5 bases and the J gene end by 1 base; junction bases not matched to a gene: 5. The CDR3 coding sequence is TGTGCCAGCAGCATGGGACAGGGGCCTTCCTACGAGCAGTACTTC. Translation: CASSMGQGPSYEQYF.

The chain joins TRBV7-9 to TRBJ2-3, with 11 bases identical to TRBD2. The germline CDR1 and CDR2 sequences are SEHNR and FQNEAQ (reference sequence). V was clipped by 5 bases and J by 4 bases; unmatched bases: 11. There are 17 residues in the CDR3. The CDR3 DNA reads as TGTGCCAGCAGCGAAGCCCATAGCGGGGGGGCCCCAGATACGCAGTATTTT. Encoded protein: CASSEAHSGGAPDTQYF. Full variable domain (outside the CDR3, taken from reference TRBV7-9 and TRBJ2-3): DTGVSQNPRHKITKRGQNVTFRCDPISEHNRLYWYRQTLGQGPEFLTYFQNEAQLEKSRLLSDRFSAERPKGSFSTLEIQRTEQGDSAMYLCASSEAHSGGAPDTQYFGPGTRLTVL.

This rearrangement joins TRBV7-6 to TRBJ2-1; the match to TRBD1 covers 9 bases. This CDR3 contains 16 residues. Trimming took 5 bases from V and 7 from J; bases not matched to a gene: 12. CDR1 SGHVS and CDR2 FNYEAQ come from the germline V gene. This CDR3 is CASSPTPTGGRNEQFF. CDR3 nucleotides: TGTGCCAGCAGCCCGACGCCGACAGGGGGACGAAATGAGCAGTTCTTC.

The rearrangement links TRBV27 to TRBJ2-5, with D tentatively TRBD1 (5 bases). Germline CDR1 MNHEY, CDR2 SMNVEV (reference sequence). CDR3 length: 12 amino acids. V lost 9 bases to trimming and J lost 5 bases, with 13 bases between them. For the CDR3, the DNA is TGTGCCAGTTGGGGCAAGAGTGAGACCCAGTACTTC. Its protein product is CASWGKSETQYF.

The rearrangement links TRBV7-9 to TRBJ2-5; D is perhaps TRBD1 (5 bases). V shed 4 bases and J shed 1 base, with 10 bases lying between them. Per germline, CDR1 SEHNR and CDR2 FQNEAQ (reference sequence). This CDR3 comprises 14 residues. DNA of the CDR3: TGTGCCAGCAGCTCCTGGACAACCCAAGAGACCCAGTACTTC. Translation gives CASSSWTTQETQYF.

The chain is built from TRBV6-5 and TRBJ2-4, with D maybe TRBD2 (5 bases). The CDR3 runs to 13 residues. Germline CDR1 reads MNHEY; CDR2 reads SVGAGI. Deletions cut 2 bases from V and 8 bases from J, with 10 bases between. CDR3: CASSYPGSDIQYF. CDR3 in DNA: TGTGCCAGCAGTTACCCGGGGTCGGACATTCAGTACTTC.

This clone has a handful of counts. The V gene is TRBV9, the J gene TRBJ1-6, with D unresolved. This CDR3 spans 16 amino acids. Germline-derived CDR1 and CDR2 are SGDLS and YYNGEE. Trimming shortened V by 3 bases and J by 3 bases, and 13 bases separated the two germline ends. CDR3 nucleotide sequence: TGTGCCAGCAGCGCCGGGGATGGCAGCTATAATTCACCCCTCCACTTT. Translated: CASSAGDGSYNSPLHF.

The chain joins TRBV4-1 to TRBJ1-2, with TRBD1 matching 10 bases. The CDR3 length is 16 residues. With 3 bases clipped from V and 4 bases from J, the junction kept 8 bases outside the gene matches. Per the germline V gene, CDR1 is MGHRA and CDR2 is YSYEKL. The CDR3 sequence is CASSHSGTGEAYGYTF. CDR3 in DNA: TGCGCCAGCAGCCACTCCGGGACAGGGGAGGCCTATGGCTACACCTTC.

A few counts support this clone. This rearrangement joins TRBV4-1 to TRBJ1-2; D is unclear. The ends were cut back, 4 bases at V and 3 bases at J, with 12 bases in the middle. The germline CDR1 and CDR2 sequences are MGHRA and YSYEKL. The CDR3 totals 14 residues. The CDR3 loop reads CASSPNGLDYGYTF. The CDR3 region has the DNA TGCGCCAGCAGCCCAAACGGTTTGGACTATGGCTACACCTTC.

The chain employs TRBV7-2 and TRBJ2-1, with 7 bases lining up with TRBD2. The CDR3 has 14 amino acids. Germline CDR1 is SGHTA and CDR2 is FQGNSA. V lost 4 bases to trimming and J lost 5 bases; unmatched junction nucleotides: 5. CDR3 coding DNA: TGTGCCAGCAGCTGGGGGGGAATGAACAATGAGCAGTTCTTC. It codes for CASSWGGMNNEQFF.

This clone was observed a handful of times. The chain is built from TRBV5-6 and TRBJ2-7, with D perhaps TRBD2 (5 bases). Trimming pared 4 bases from V and 7 bases from J, leaving 21 bases between. Germline assignment: CDR1 SGHDT and CDR2 YYEEEE. The CDR3 totals 15 residues. This CDR3 reads CASSPPQADLREQYF. The CDR3, as DNA: TGTGCCAGCAGCCCCCCGCAGGCGGACTTGAGGGAGCAGTACTTC.

The gene calls are TRBV9 and TRBJ2-7, with D tentatively TRBD1 (6 bases). The V and J ends lost 2 bases and 7 bases respectively, with 16 bases between them. Germline V gene sequence: CDR1 SGDLS, CDR2 YYNGEE. There are 14 residues in the CDR3. This chain's CDR3 is CASSVVDRPGEQYF. The CDR3 DNA sequence: TGTGCCAGCAGCGTCGTCGACAGGCCGGGAGAGCAGTACTTC.

V and J are TRBV25-1 and TRBJ1-4; no firm D call. The CDR3 length is 11 residues. In germline, CDR1 is MGHDK, CDR2 SYGVNS. V was trimmed by 9 bases and J by 8 bases, leaving 10 bases between them. In DNA, the CDR3 is TGTGCCAGTTCTAATCCCGAAAAACTGTTTTTT. Protein: CASSNPEKLFF.

This chain uses TRBV6-1 with TRBJ2-1, with D possibly matching TRBD1 (7 bases). Trimming took 7 bases from V and 4 from J, leaving 17 bases between them. From germline, CDR1 is MNHNS and CDR2 SASEGT. CDR3 length equals 15 residues. The CDR3 DNA sequence: TGTGCCAGCACTCTGAAGGAGGGGGCTTACAATGAGCAGTTCTTC. It codes for CASTLKEGAYNEQFF.

This clone occurred once. The chain carries TRBV7-9 and TRBJ2-1, with D tentatively TRBD1 (5 bases). V shed 2 bases and J shed 4 bases, with 6 bases lying between them. This CDR3 is built from 13 residues. CDR1 is SEHNR, CDR2 FQNEAQ, per germline (reference sequence). CDR3 residues: CASSLQGYNEQFF. CDR3 bases: TGTGCCAGCAGCTTACAGGGATACAATGAGCAGTTCTTC.